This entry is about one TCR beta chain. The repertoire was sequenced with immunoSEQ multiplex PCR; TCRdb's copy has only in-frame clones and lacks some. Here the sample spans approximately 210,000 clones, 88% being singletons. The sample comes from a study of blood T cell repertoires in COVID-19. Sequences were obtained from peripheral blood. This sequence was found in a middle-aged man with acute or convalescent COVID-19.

DNA for the CDR3: TGTGCCAGCAGCCTATCTGGACAGCTTGAAGCTTTCTTT. It translates to CASSLSGQLEAFF. The V gene is TRBV4-2, the J gene TRBJ1-1, with a tentative D call TRBD1 (6 bases). This CDR3 comprises 13 residues. From germline, CDR1 is LGHNA and CDR2 YNFKEQ. V dropped 4 bases and J dropped 7 bases, with 13 bases sitting between them.